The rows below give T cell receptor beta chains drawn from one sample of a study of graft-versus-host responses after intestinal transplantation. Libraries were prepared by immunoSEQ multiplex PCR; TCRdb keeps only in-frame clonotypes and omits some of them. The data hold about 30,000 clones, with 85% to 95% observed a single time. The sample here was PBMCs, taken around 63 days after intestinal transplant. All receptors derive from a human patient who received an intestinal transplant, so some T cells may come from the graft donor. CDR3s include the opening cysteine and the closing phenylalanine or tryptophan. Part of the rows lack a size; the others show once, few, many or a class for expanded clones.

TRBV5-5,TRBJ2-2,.,CASSLSGLVRGRKSTGELFF
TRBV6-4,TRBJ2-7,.,CASSPGQGSYEQYF
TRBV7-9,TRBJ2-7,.,CASSYGVGGMYEQYF
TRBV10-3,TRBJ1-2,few,CAISRGFYGYTF
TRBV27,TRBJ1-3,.,CASSLRGKGNTIYF
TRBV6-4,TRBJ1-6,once,CASSRQGRSSPLHF
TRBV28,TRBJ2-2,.,CASSGYGGTNTGELFF
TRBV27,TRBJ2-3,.,CASSIISTSGTDTQYF
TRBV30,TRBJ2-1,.,CAWSPSGGAGEQFF
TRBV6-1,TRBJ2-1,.,CASSELASQGHNEQFF
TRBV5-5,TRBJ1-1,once,CASSLSGQPEAFF
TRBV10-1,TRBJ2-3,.,CASSDRGRSGDTQYF
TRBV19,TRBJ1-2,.,CASSSGELGYTF
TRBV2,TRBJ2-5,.,CASSEGTGQETQYF
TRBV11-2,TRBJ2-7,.,CASSPSVQGGPPYEQYF
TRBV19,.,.,CASRRQDSYEQYF
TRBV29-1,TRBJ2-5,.,CSADIKTGTGAYRFWETQYF
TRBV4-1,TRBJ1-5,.,CASSQDADTQSQHF
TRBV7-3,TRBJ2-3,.,CASSPTALAGFTDTQYF
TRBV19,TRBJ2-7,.,CASNTGTGAGEQYF
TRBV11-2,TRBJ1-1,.,CASSLGRAYTEAFF
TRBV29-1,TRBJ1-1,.,CSVAGRQYEAFF
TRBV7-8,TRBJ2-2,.,CASSLRLSEITNTGELFF
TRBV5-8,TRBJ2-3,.,CASSSGLLVDTQYF
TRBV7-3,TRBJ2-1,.,CASSLKAGPYNEQFF
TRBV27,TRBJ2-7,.,CASSPGAPFEQYF
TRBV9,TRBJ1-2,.,CASSKRGQGPNYGYTF
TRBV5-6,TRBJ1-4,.,CASSPTGGGGEKLFF
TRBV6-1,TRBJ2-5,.,CASSEGGAQETQYF
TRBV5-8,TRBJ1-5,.,CASSLRHLGHPNQPQHF
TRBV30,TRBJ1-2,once,CAWIGEPHYGYTF
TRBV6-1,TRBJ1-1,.,CASSEGTGGTEAFF
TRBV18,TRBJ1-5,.,CASSLGAGNQPQHF
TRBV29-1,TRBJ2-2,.,CSVAGTSGENTGELFF
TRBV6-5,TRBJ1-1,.,CASGVNTEAFF
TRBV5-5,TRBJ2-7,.,CASSFGWSSYEQYF
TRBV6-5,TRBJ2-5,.,CASSGRGALETQYF
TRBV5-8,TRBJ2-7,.,CASSLVEPDYEQYF
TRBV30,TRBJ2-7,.,CAWAPTGTYYEQYF
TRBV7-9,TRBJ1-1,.,CASSLAFRGEAFF
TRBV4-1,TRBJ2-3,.,CASSPMAGGSTDTQYF
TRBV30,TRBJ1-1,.,CAWGDSPYTEAFF
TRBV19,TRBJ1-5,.,CASSIGGYQPQHF
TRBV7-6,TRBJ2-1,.,CASSSDWSYGSYNEQFF
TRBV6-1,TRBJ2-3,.,CASTLDSSTDTQYF